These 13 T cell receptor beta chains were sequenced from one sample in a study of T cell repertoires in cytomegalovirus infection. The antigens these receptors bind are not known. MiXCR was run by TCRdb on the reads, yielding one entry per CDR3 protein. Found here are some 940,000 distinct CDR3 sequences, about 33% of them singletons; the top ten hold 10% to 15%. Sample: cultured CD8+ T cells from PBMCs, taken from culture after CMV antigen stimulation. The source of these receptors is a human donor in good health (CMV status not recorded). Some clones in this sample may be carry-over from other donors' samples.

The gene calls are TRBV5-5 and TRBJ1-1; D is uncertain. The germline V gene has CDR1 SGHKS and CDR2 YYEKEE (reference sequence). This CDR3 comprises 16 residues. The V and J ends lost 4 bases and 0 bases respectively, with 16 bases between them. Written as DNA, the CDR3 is TGTGCCAGCAGCCCTTATAGTACATCAATGAACACTGAAGCTTTCTTT. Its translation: CASSPYSTSMNTEAFF.

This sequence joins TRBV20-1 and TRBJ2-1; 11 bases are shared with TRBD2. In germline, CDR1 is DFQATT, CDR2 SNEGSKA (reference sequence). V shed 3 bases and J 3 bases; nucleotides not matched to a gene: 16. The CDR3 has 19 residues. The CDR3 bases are TGCAGTGCTAGTGCCGTTTTAGCGGGGGGGCCCGTCAACTACAATGAGCAGTTCTTC. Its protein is CSASAVLAGGPVNYNEQFF.

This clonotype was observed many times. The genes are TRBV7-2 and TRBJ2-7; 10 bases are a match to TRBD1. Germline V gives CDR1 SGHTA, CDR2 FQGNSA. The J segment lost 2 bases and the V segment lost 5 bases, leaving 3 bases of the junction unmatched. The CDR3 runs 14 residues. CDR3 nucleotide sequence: TGTGCCAGCAGCCGAGGACAGGGGGCCTACGAGCAGTACGTC. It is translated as CASSRGQGAYEQYV.

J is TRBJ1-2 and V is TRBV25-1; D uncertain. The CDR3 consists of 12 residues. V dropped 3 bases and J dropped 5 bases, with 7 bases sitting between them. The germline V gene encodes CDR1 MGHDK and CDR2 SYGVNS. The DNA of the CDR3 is TGTGCCAGCAGTGAGGCGAAGTATGGCTACACCTTC. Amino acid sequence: CASSEAKYGYTF.

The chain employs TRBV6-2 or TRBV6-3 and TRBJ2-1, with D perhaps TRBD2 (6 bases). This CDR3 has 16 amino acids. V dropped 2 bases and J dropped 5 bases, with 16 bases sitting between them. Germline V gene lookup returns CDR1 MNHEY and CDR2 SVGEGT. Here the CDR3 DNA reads TGTGCCAGCAGTTACCCGGGTGCTAGCGATGACAATGAGCAGTTCTTC. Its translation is CASSYPGASDDNEQFF.

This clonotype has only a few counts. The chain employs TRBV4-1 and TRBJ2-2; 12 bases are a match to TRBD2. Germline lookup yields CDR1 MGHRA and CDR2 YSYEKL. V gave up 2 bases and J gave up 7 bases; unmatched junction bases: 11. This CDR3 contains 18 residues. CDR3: CASSQSALAGGPNGELFF. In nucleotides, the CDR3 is TGCGCCAGCAGCCAATCGGCCCTAGCGGGGGGGCCGAACGGGGAGCTGTTTTTT.

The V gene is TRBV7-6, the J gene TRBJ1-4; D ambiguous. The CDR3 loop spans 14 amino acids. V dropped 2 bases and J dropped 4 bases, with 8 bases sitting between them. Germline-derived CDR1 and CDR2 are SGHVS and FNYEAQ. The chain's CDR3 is CASSLIGFNEKLFF. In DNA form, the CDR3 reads TGTGCCAGCAGCTTAATAGGATTTAATGAAAAACTGTTTTTT.

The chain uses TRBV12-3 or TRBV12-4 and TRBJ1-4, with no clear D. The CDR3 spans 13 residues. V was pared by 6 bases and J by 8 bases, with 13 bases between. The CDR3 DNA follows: TGTGCCAGCAGCCTTGGGCAGGTCGAAAAACTGTTTTTT. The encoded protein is CASSLGQVEKLFF.

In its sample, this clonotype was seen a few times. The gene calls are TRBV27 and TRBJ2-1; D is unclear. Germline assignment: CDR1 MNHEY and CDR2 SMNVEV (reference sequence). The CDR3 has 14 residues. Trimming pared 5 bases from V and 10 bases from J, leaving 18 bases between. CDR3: CASSTPRRAWEQFF. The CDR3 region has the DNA TGTGCCAGCAGTACCCCACGCCGGGCATGGGAGCAGTTCTTC.

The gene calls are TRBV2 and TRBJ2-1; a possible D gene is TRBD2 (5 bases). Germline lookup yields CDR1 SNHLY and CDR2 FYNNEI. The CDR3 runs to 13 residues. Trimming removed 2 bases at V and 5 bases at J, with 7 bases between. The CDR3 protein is CASSEWRNNEQFF. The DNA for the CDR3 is TGTGCCAGCAGTGAATGGAGGAACAATGAGCAGTTCTTC.

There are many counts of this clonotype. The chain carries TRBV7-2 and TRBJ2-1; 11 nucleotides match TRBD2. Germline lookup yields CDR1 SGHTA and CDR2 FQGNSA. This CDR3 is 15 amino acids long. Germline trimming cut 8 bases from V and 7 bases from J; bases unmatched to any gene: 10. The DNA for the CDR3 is TGTGCCAGCCTAAGGGTAGCGGGGGGGCTGAATGAGCAGTTCTTC. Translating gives CASLRVAGGLNEQFF.

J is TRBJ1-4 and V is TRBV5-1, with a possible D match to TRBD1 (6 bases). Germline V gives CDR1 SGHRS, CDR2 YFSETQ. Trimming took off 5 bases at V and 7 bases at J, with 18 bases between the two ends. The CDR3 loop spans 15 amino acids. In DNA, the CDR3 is TGCGCCAGCAGTTCGAAGGGGGGCGCTGGTGAAAAACTGTTTTTT. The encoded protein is CASSSKGGAGEKLFF.

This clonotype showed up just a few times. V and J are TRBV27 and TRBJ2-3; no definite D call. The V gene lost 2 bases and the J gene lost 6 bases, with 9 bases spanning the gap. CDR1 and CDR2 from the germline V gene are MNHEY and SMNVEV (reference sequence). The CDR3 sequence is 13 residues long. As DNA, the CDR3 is TGTGCCAGCAGTTTAAGTGCATCGGATACGCAGTATTTT. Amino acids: CASSLSASDTQYF.